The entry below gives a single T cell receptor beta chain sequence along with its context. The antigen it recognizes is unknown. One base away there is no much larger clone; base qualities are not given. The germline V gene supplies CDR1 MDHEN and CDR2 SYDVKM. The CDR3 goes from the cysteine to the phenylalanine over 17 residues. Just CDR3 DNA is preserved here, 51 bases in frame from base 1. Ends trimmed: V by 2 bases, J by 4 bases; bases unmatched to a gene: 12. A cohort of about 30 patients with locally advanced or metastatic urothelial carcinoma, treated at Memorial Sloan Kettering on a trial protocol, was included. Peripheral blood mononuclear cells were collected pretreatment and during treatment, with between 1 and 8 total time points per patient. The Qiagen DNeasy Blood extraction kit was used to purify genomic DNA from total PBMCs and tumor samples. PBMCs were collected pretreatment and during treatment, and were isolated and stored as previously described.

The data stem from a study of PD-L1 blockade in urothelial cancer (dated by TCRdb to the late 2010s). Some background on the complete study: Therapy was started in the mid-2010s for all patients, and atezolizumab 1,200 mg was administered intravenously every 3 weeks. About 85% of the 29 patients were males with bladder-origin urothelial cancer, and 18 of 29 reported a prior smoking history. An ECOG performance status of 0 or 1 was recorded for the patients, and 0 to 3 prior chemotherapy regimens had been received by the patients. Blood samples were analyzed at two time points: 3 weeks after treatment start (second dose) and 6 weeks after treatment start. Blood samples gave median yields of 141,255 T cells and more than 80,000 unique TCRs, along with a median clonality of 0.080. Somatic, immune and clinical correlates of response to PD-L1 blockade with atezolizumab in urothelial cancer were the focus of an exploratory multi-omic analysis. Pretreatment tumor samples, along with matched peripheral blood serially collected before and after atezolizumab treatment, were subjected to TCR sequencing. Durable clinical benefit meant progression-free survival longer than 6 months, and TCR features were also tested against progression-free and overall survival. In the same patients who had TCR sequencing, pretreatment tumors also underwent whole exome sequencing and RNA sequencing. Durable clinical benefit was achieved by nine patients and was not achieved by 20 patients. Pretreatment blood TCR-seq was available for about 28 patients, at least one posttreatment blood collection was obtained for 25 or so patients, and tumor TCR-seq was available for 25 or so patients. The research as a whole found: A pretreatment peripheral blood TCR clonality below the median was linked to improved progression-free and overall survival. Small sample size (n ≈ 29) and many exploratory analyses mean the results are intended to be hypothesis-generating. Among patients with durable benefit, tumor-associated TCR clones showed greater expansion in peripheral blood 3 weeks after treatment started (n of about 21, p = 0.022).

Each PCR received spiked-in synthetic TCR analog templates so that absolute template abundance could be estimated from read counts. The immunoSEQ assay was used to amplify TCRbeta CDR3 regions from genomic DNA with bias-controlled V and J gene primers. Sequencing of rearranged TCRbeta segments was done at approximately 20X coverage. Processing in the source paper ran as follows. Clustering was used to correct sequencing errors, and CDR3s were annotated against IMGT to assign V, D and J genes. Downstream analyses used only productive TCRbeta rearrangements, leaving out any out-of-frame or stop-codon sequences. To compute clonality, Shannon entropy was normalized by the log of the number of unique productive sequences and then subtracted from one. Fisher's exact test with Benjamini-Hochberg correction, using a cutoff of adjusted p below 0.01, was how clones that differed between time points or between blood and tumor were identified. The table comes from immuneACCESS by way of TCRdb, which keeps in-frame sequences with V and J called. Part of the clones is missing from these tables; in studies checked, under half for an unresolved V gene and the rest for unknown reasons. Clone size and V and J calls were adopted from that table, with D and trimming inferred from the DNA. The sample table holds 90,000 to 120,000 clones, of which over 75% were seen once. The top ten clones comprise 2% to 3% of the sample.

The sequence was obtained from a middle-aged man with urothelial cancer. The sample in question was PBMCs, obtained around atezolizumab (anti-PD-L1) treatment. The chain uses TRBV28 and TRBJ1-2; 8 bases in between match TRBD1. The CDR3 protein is CASSLGGAGGRGYGYTF. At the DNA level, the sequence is TGTGCCAGCAGTTTAGGGGGGGCAGGGGGCAGGGGCTATGGCTACACCTTC.